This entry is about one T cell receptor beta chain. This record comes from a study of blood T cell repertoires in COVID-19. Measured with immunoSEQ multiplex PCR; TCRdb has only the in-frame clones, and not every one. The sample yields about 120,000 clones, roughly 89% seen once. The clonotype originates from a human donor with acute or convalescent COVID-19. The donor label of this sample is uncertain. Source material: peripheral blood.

The CDR3 region is CASTRGGGANTEAFF. The CDR3 nucleotides read TGTGCCAGCACAAGGGGGGGTGGAGCCAACACTGAAGCTTTCTTT. J is TRBJ1-1 and V is TRBV18, with D maybe TRBD1 (6 bases). There are 15 residues in the CDR3. Germline CDR1 and CDR2: KGHSH and LQKENI. The ends were cut back, 8 bases at V and 2 bases at J, with 18 bases in the middle. Together with reference TRBV18 and TRBJ1-1, the CDR3 gives the full variable domain: NAGVMQNPRHLVRRRGQEARLRCSPMKGHSHVYWYRQLPEEGLKFMVYLQKENIIDESGMPKERFSAEFPKEGPSILRIQQVVRGDSAAYFCASTRGGGANTEAFFGQGTRLTVV.